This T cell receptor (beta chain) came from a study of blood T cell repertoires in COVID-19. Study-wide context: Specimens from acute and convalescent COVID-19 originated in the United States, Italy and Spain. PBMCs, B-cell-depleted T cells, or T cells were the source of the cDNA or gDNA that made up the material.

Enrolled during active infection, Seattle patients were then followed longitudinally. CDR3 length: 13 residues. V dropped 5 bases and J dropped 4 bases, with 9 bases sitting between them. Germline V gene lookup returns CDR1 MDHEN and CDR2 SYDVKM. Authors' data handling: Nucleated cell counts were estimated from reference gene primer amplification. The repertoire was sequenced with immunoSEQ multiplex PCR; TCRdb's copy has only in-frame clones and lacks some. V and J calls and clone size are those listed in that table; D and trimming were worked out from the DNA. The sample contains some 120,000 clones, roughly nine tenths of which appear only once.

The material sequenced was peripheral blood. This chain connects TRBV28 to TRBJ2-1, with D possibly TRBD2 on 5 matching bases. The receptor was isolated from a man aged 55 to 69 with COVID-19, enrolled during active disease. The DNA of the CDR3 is TGTGCCAGCAGTCCCCAGCGGTACAATGAGCAGTTCTTC. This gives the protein CASSPQRYNEQFF.